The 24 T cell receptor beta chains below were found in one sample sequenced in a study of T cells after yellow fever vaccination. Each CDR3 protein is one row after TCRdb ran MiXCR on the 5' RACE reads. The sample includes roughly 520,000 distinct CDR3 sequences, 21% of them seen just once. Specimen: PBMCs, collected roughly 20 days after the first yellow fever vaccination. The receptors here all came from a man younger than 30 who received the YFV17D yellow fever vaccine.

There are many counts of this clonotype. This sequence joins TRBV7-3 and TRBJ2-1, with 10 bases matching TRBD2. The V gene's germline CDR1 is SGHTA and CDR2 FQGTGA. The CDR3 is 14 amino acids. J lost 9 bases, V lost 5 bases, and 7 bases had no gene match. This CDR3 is CASSPSGGAVEQFF. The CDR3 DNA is TGTGCCAGCAGCCCAAGCGGGGGGGCGGTTGAGCAGTTCTTC.

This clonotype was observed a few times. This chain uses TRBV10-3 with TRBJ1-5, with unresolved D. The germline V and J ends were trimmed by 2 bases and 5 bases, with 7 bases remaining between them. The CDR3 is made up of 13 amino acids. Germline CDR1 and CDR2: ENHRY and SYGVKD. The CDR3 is CAISEQEHQPQHF. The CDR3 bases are TGTGCCATCAGTGAGCAGGAACATCAGCCCCAGCATTTT.

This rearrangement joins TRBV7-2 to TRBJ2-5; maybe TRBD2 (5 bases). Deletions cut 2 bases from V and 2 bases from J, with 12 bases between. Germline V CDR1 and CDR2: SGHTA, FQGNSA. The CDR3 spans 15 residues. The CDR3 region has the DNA TGTGCCAGCAGCTTAAGCAGCGGCAGGCAAGAGACCCAGTACTTC. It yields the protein CASSLSSGRQETQYF. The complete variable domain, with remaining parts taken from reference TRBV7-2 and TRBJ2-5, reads GAGVSQSPSNKVTEKGKDVELRCDPISGHTALYWYRQSLGQGLEFLIYFQGNSAPDKSGLPSDRFSAERTGGSVSTLTIQRTQQEDSAVYLCASSLSSGRQETQYFGPGTRLLVL.

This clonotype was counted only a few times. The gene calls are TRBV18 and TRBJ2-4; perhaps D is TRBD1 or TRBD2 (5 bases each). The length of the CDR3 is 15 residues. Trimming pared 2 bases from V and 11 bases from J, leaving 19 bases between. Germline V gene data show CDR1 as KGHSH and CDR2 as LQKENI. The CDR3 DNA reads TGTGCCAGCTCACCAGGATGGGGGTCCTTGGAGGTTCAGTACTTC. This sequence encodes CASSPGWGSLEVQYF.

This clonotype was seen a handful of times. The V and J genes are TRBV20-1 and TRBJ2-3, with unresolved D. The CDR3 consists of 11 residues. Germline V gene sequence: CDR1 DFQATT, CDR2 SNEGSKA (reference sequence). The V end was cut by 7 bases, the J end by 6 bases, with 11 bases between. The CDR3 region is CSGPIRDTQYF. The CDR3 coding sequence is TGCAGTGGCCCAATTCGGGATACGCAGTATTTT.

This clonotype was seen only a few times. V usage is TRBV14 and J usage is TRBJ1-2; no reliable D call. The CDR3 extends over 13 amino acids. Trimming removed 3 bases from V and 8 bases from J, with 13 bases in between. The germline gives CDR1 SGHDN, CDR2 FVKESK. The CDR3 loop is CASSQNGLGGYTF. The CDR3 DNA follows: TGTGCCAGCAGCCAGAACGGGCTGGGAGGCTACACCTTC.

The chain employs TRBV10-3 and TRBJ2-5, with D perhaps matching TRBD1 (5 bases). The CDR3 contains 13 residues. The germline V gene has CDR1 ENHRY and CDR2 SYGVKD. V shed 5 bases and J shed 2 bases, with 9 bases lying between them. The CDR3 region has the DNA TGTGCCATCAGTTTGACAGCACAAGAGACCCAGTACTTC. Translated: CAISLTAQETQYF.

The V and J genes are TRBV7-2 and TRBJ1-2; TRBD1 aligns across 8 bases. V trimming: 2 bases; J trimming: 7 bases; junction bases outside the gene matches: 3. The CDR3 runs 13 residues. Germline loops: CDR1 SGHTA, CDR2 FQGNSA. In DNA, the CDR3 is TGTGCCAGCAGCTTACAGGGGGCGGCTGGCTACACCTTC. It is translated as CASSLQGAAGYTF.

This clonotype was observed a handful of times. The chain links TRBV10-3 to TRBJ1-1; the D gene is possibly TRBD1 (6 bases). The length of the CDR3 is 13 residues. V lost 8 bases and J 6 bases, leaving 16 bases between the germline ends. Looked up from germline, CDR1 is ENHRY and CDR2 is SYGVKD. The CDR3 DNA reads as TGTGCCATCCTGGGGGACACAAGGGCTGAAGCTTTCTTT. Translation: CAILGDTRAEAFF.

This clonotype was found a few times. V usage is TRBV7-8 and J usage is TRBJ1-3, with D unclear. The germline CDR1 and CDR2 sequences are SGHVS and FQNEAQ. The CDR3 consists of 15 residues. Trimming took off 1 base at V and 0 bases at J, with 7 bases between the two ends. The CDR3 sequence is CASSLGRVSGNTIYF. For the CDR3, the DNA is TGTGCCAGCAGCTTAGGAAGGGTCTCTGGAAACACCATATATTTT.

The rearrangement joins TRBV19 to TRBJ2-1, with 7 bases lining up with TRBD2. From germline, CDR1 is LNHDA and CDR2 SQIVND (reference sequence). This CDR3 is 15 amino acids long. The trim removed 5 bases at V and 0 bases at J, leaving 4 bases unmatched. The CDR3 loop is CASSAGTTSYNEQFF. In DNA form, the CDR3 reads TGTGCCAGTAGTGCAGGGACTACCTCCTACAATGAGCAGTTCTTC.

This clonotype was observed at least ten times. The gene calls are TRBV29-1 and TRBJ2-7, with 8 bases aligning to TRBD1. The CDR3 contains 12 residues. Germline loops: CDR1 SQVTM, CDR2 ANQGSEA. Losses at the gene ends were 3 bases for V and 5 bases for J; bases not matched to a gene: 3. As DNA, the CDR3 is TGCAGCGTTGACGACAGGGGCGACGAGCAGTACTTC. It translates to CSVDDRGDEQYF.

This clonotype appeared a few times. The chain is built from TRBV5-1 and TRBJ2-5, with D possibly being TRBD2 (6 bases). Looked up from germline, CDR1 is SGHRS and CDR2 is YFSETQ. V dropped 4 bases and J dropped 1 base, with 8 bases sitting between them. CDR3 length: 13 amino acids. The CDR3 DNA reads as TGCGCCAGCAGCCGGGACTTCCAAGAGACCCAGTACTTC. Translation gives CASSRDFQETQYF.

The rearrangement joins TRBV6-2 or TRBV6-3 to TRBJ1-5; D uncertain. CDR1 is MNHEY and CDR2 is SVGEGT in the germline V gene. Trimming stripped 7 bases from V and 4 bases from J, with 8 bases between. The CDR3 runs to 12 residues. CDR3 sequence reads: CASKRENQPQHF. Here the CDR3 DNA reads TGTGCCAGCAAACGGGAGAATCAGCCCCAGCATTTT.

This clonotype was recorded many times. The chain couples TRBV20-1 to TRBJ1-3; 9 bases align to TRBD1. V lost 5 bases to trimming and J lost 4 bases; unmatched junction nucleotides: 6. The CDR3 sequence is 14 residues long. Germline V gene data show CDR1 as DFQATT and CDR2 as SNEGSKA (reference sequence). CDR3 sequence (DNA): TGCAGTGCTCAACAGGGGGCAGGAGGAAACACCATATATTTT. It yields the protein CSAQQGAGGNTIYF.

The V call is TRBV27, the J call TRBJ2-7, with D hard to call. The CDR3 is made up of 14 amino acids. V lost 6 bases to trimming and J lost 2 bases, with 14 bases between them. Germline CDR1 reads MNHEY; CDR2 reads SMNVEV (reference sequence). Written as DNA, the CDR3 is TGTGCCAGCAGCCAATGGGGTACGCCCTACGAGCAGTACTTC. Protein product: CASSQWGTPYEQYF.

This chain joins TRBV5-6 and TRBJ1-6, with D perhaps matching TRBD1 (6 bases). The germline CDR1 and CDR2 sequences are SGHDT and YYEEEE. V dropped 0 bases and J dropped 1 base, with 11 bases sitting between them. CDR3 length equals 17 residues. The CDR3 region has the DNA TGTGCCAGCAGCTTGGTACAGGGCGCGTCCTATAATTCACCCCTCCACTTT. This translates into CASSLVQGASYNSPLHF.

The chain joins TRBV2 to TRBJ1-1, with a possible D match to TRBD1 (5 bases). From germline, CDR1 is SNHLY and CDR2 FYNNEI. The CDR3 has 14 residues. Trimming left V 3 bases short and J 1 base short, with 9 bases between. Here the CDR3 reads CASSEQGPNTEAFF. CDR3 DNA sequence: TGTGCCAGCAGTGAGCAGGGCCCGAACACTGAAGCTTTCTTT.

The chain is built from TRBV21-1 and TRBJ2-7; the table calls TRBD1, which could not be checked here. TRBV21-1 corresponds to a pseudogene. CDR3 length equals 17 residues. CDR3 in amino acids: CASSKRGRRDRVHEQYV. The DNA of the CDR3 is TGTGCCAGCAGCAAAAGGGGGAGGCGGGACAGGGTCCACGAGCAGTACGTC.

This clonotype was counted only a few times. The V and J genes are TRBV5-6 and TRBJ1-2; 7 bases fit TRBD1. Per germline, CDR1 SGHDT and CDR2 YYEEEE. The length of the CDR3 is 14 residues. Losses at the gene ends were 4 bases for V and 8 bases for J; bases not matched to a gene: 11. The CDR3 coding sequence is TGTGCCAGCAGCCCCTGGGACAGAGATATCGGCTACACCTTC. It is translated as CASSPWDRDIGYTF.

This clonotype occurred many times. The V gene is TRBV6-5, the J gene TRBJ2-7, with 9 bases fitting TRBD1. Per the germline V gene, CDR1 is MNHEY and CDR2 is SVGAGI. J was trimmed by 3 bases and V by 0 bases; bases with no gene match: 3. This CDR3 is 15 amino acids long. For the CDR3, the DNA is TGTGCCAGCAGTTACTCTGGGACAGGGATCTACGAGCAGTACTTC. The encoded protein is CASSYSGTGIYEQYF.

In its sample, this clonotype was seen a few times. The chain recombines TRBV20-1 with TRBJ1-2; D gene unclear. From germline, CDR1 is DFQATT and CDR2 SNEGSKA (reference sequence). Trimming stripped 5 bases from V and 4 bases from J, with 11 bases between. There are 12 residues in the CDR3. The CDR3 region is CSAPWALYGYTF. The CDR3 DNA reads TGCAGTGCTCCTTGGGCCCTCTATGGCTACACCTTC.

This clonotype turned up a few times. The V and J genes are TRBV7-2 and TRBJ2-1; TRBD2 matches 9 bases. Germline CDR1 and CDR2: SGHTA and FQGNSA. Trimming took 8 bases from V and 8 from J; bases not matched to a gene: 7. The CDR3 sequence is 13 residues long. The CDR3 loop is CASGFSGGDEQFF. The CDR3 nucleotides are TGTGCCAGCGGATTTAGCGGGGGAGATGAGCAGTTCTTC.

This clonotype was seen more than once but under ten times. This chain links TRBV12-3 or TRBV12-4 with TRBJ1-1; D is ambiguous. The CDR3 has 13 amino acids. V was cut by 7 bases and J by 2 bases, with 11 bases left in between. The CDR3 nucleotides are TGTGCCAGCAATACTCAGAGTAACACTGAAGCTTTCTTT. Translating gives CASNTQSNTEAFF.